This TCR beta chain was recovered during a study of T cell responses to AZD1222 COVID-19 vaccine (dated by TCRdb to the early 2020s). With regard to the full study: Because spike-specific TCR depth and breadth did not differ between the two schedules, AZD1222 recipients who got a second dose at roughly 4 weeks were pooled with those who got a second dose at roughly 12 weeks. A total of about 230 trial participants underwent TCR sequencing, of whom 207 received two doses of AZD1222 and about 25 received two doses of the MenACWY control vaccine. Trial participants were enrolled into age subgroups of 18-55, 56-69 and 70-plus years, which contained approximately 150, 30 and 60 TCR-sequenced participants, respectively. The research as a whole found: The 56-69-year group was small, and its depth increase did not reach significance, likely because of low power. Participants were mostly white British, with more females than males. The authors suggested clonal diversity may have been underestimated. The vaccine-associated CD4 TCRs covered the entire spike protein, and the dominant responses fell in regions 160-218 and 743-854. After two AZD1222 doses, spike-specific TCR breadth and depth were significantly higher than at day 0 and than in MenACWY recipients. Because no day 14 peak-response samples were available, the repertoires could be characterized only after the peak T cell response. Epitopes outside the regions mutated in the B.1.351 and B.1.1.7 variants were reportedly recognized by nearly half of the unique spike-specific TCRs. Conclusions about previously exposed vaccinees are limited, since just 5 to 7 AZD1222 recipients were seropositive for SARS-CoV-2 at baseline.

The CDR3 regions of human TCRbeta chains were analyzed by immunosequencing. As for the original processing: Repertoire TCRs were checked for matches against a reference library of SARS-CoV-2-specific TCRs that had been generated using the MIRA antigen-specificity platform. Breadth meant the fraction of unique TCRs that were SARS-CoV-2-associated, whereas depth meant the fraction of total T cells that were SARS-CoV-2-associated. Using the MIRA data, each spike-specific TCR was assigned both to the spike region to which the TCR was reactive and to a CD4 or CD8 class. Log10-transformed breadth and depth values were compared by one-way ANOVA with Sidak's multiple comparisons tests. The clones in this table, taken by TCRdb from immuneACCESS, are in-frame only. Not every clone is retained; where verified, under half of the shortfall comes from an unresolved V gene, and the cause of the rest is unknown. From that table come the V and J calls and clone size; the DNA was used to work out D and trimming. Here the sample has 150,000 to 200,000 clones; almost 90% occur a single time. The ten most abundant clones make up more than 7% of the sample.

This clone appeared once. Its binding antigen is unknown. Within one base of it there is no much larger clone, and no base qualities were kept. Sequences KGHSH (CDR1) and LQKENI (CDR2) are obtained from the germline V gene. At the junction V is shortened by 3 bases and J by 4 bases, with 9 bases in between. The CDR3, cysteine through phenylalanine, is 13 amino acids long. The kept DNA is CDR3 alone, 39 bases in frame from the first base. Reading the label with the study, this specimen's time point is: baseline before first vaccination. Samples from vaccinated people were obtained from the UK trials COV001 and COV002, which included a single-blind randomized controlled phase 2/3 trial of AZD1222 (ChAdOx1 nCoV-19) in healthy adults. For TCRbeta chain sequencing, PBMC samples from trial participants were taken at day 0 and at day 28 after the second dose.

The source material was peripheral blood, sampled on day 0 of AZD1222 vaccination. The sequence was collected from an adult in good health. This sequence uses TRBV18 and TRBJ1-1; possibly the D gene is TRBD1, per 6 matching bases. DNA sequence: TGTGCCAGCTCACCGACAGGACTCACTGAAGCTTTCTTT. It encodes CASSPTGLTEAFF.